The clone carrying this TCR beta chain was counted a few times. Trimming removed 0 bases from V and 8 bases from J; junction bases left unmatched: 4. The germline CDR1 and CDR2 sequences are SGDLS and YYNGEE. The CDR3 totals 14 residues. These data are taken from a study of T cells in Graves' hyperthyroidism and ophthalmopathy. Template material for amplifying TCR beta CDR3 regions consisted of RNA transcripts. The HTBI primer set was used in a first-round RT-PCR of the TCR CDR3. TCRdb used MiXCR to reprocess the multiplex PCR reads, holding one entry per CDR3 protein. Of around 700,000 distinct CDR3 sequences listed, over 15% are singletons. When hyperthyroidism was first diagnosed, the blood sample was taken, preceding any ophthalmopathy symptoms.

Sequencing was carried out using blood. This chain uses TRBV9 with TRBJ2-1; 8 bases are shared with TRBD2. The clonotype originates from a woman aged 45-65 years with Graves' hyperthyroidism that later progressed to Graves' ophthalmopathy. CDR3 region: CASSVGPGGDEQFF. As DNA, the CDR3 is TGTGCCAGCAGCGTAGGCCCGGGGGGGGATGAGCAGTTCTTC.